This TCR beta chain originates from a study of monozygotic twins with inflammatory bowel disease (dated by TCRdb to between 2018 and 2020). Notes on the research overall: In total, 28 monozygotic twin pairs made up the full study: 19 Danish pairs, all IBD-discordant, plus nine German pairs, of which four were IBD-concordant and five were IBD-discordant. Within discordant pairs, disease-associated traits were sought mainly by comparing IBD patients with their genetically identical healthy co-twins. Each individual had, on average, about 151 000 unique TCRalpha sequences and 181 000 unique TCRbeta sequences available for analysis. The paper as a whole reports these results and caveats: TCRbeta repertoire diversity, by inverse Simpson index, was decreased in IBD patients compared with their healthy co-twins. Repertoire similarity did not differ between concordant and discordant twins, possibly due to limited statistical power. The results gave no support for a single strong signal or clonotype linked to IBD. Compared with healthy twins, IBD patients had fewer clonotypes in common with other individuals, a difference most pronounced in patients showing signs of disease activity. Background noise and inter-individual variability may have been introduced into the repertoires by the differing immunosuppressive treatments among patients. The analysis was unable to tell apart different T cell subtypes.

From each donor, a roughly 2.7 ml peripheral blood sample was collected into PAXgene tubes and kept at -80 degrees C. Total RNA was isolated from whole blood with the PAXgene blood miRNA kit on an automated QIAcube, without T cell sorting. Deep TCRalpha and TCRbeta repertoire profiling with unique molecular barcoding was performed on peripheral blood of monozygotic twin pairs concordant or discordant for inflammatory bowel disease. Smoking habits were recorded for all twin pairs, with individuals classified as current, former or never smokers. With regard to this clonotype: The antigen it binds to is not known.

To prepare the library, 5' RACE was applied. Each TCR library was prepared from 3,500 to 4,500 ng of total RNA. For each sample, cDNA synthesis was carried out in eight separate reactions using SMARTScribe reverse transcriptase. During cDNA synthesis, template switching was used to introduce unique molecular identifiers that contained a 6-nucleotide sample barcode. Two nested PCRs of about 16 and 10 cycles amplified the TCRalpha and TCRbeta cDNA, and bead purification followed each PCR. Before amplification, the cDNA was treated with uracil DNA-glycosylase and purified using the QIAquick PCR purification kit. In the second PCR, Illumina TruSeq-compatible adapters and sample-specific barcodes were added. Library quality and concentration were assessed using TapeStation and Qubit, and roughly 5 ng of each library was pooled. Pooled libraries were sequenced on an Illumina HiSeq2500 single-index Rapid Run with 2 x 100 bp reads and custom sequencing primers. On the study's bioinformatics: UMI-based consensus assembly with MiGEC version 1.2.6 was used to correct PCR and sequencing errors. MiXCR version 2.1.1 was used for V(D)J alignment, clonotype assembly and CDR3 extraction. To normalise gene usage, clonotype sharing and MAIT/NKT TCR abundance, the analysis used the top 1000, 10 000 and 20 000 clonotypes per sample. Diversity was computed as the inverse Simpson index with the vegan R package after downsampling to 27 000 UMIs. Paired Mann-Whitney U tests on discordant twin pairs were used, with Benjamini-Hochberg multiple-testing correction. TCRdb reprocessed the reads and lists each CDR3 protein sequence as a single entry, with no DNA. The V and J calls shown here were made by TCRdb, not taken from the authors' results. The table held for this sample gives approximately 420,000 distinct CDR3 sequences. The top ten constitute approximately 2.3% of the sample.

The TCR originated in a human donor with ulcerative colitis or Crohn's disease, or a healthy co-twin of an affected twin (not recorded which). Sample: blood.

The CDR3 protein is CASSITQGSPEQYF. The rearrangement joined TRBV19 to TRBJ2-7. The germline V gene (reference sequence) provides CDR1 LNHDA and CDR2 SQIVND. Measured from the cysteine to the phenylalanine, the CDR3 is 14 residues long. The protein alone is recorded here.